This TCR beta chain was identified in a study of T cell repertoires in cytomegalovirus infection. Study summary: Public signatures in TCR beta pointed to CMV infection and matching HLA type.

The CDR3 is made up of 14 amino acids. The V end lost 7 bases, the J end lost 6 bases, and 16 bases lay between the germline ends. Germline CDR1 MNHEY, CDR2 SMNVEV (reference sequence). MiXCR, applied by TCRdb to the reads, yields one record per CDR3 protein. The data show about 46,000 distinct CDR3 sequences, roughly 19% seen once. Notes on this clonotype: Its antigen is undetermined.

The clonotype comes from a human donor in good health (CMV status not recorded). Some clones in this sample may be carry-over from other donors' samples. Sequencing used CD8+ T cells from cultured PBMCs, obtained from culture after CMV antigen stimulation. The chain joins TRBV27 to TRBJ2-1; possible D gene TRBD2, 5 bases. DNA for the CDR3: TGTGCCAGCACCCCCCCCGGGAAGGGCAATGAGCAGTTCTTC. Protein product: CASTPPGKGNEQFF.